This paragraph reports one TCR beta chain. These data are taken from a study of brain T cells in children with intractable seizures. The sequenced cases were selected for having the highest brain T cell transcript signatures. Before surgery, patients took at least one anti-epileptic drug. Sequenced by immunoSEQ multiplex PCR; TCRdb stores in-frame clones only, minus some. Among 88,000 or so clones listed, approximately 90% were seen once. Per germline, CDR1 MNHNS and CDR2 SASEGT. The CDR3 loop spans 17 amino acids. With 2 bases removed from V and 1 base from J, the gap between germline ends came to 17 bases.

This specimen consisted of peripheral blood, obtained at surgery. The sequence was obtained from a girl aged 2-10 years with Rasmussen encephalitis and intractable seizures. The chain uses TRBV6-1 and TRBJ1-1; D call uncertain. The CDR3 protein is CASSELSSLTKNTEAFF. CDR3 sequence (DNA): TGTGCCAGCAGTGAATTAAGCTCCTTGACGAAGAACACTGAAGCTTTCTTT.